The rows below give T cell receptor beta chains drawn from one sample of a study of post-analysis software for immune sequencing data. In TCRdb, the PCR reads were re-called with MiXCR into one record per CDR3 protein. Here the sample spans around 190,000 distinct CDR3 sequences, 29% being singletons. The sequencing sample was made of blood. Receptors were obtained from a girl aged 2-17 years with multiple sclerosis. The CDR3 runs from the conserved cysteine through the conserved F or W. The D gene is left open where the match is weak. Clone size is given for some rows only: seen once, a few or many times, or a class if the clone is expanded.

TRBD2	.	TRBV28	TRBJ2-1	TGTGCCAGCAGCCAACTAGCGGGAGGGCACGGTGAGCAGTTCTTC	CASSQLAGGHGEQFF
.	many	TRBV20-1	TRBJ2-1	TGCAGTGCTAGAGATCACCATGAGCAGTTCTTC	CSARDHHEQFF
TRBD1	.	TRBV30	TRBJ1-2	TGTGCCTGGAGTGAACGGCAGGGGGGCGGCTACACCTTC	CAWSERQGGGYTF
.	.	TRBV5-1	TRBJ1-1	TGCGCCAGCAGCTTGGAAGGCAGGGATGAAGCTTTCTTT	CASSLEGRDEAFF
.	.	TRBV29-1	TRBJ1-2	TGCAGCGTTGAAGTAGGAAGACGGAACTATGGCTACACCTTC	CSVEVGRRNYGYTF
.	many	TRBV9	TRBJ2-3	TGTGCCAGCAGCGTAGGACCGGATACGCAGTATTTT	CASSVGPDTQYF
.	.	TRBV2	TRBJ2-3	TGTGCCTGCAGGGACCAAGAATTAGGGACAGATACGCAGTATTTT	CACRDQELGTDTQYF
TRBD1	many	TRBV11-2	TRBJ2-3	TGTGCCAGCAGCTCCACCGGGACAGGGGCGCAGTATTTT	CASSSTGTGAQYF
TRBD2	many	TRBV18	TRBJ2-7	TGTGCCAGCTCACCAGCGACTAGCGGGAGCTACGAGCAGTACTTC	CASSPATSGSYEQYF
.	.	TRBV30	TRBJ1-1	TGTGCCTGGAGTGCGGGGGTTGAAGCTTTCTTT	CAWSAGVEAFF
TRBD1	few	TRBV2	TRBJ2-3	TGTGCCAGCAGTCGTGACAGGGGTGCAGATACGCAGTATTTT	CASSRDRGADTQYF
TRBD2	.	TRBV5-1	TRBJ2-1	TGCGCCAGCAGCCTATATAGCGGGAGAACAAATGAGCAGTTCTTC	CASSLYSGRTNEQFF
.	.	TRBV2	TRBJ2-3	TGTGCCAGCCACCTCTCGCGACCAGACTTCACAGATACGCAGTATTTT	CASHLSRPDFTDTQYF
.	few	TRBV11-2	TRBJ1-6	TGTGCCAGCAGCTTAGGGGGGAATTCACCCCTCCACTTT	CASSLGGNSPLHF
.	.	TRBV7-8	TRBJ1-1	TGTGCCAGCAGCACCTACGCCAGAGAAGCTTTCTTT	CASSTYAREAFF
TRBD1	.	TRBV7-9	TRBJ2-7	TGTGCCAGCAGCTCGACAGGGGAAAGCTACGAGCAGTACTTC	CASSSTGESYEQYF
TRBD1	.	TRBV5-1	TRBJ1-6	TGCGCCAGCAGCGCCTCCCCGACAGGGGCGAATAATTCACCCCTCCACTTT	CASSASPTGANNSPLHF
TRBD1	.	TRBV5-1	TRBJ2-3	TGCGCCAGCAACCCGGGACAGGTCACAGATACGCAGTATTTT	CASNPGQVTDTQYF
.	.	TRBV5-1	TRBJ1-2	TGCGCCAGCAGCTCGTCATGGGGAATCAACTTCTATGGCTACACCTTC	CASSSSWGINFYGYTF
TRBD1	.	TRBV2	TRBJ2-1	TGTGCCGGACAGGGGGGAAATTTCAATGAGCAGTTCTTC	CAGQGGNFNEQFF
.	many	TRBV6-5	TRBJ1-1	TGTGCCAGCATCCGGTCGGCTTCTCACCTTAACACTGAAGCTTTCTTT	CASIRSASHLNTEAFF
.	few	TRBV28	TRBJ2-7	TGTGCCAGCACCCCTTTGGGGAGGGGGCCATACGAGCAGTACTTC	CASTPLGRGPYEQYF
.	few	TRBV20-1	TRBJ2-4	TGCAGTGCCCCTAAGGCAGCCAAAAACATTCAGTACTTC	CSAPKAAKNIQYF
.	.	TRBV28	TRBJ2-6	TGTGCCAGCAGTTACCCCGGGTCTGGGGCCAACGTCCTGACTTTC	CASSYPGSGANVLTF
TRBD2	many	TRBV28	TRBJ2-3	TGTGCCAGCAGTCGGAGACTAGCGGTAGATACGCAGTATTTT	CASSRRLAVDTQYF
TRBD1	many	TRBV29-1	TRBJ2-7	TGCAGCGTTGCGGACAGGGGTACCGAGCAGTACTTC	CSVADRGTEQYF